Presented here are 20 T cell receptor beta chains from one specimen sequenced in a study of identical twins. Each CDR3 protein is one row after TCRdb ran MiXCR on the 5' RACE reads. The sample has around 480,000 distinct CDR3 sequences; roughly an eighth are singletons. The same sample was also used in a study of yellow fever vaccine responses in identical twins.

The sample was CD4+ T cells sorted from blood. These receptors all stem from a woman aged 18-29 years in good health.

This clonotype was detected only a few times. The gene calls are TRBV15 and TRBJ2-7; 7 positions match TRBD2. Germline loops: CDR1 LNHNV, CDR2 YYDKDF (reference sequence). Trimming cost V 8 bases and J 0 bases; bases outside gene matches: 1. The CDR3 sequence is 12 residues long. The chain's CDR3 is CATGEGSYEQYF. In DNA form, the CDR3 reads TGTGCCACCGGGGAGGGCTCCTACGAGCAGTACTTC.

This clonotype was counted between two and nine times. This sequence joins TRBV20-1 and TRBJ2-7; possible D gene TRBD2, 6 bases. Germline V gives CDR1 DFQATT, CDR2 SNEGSKA (reference sequence). The germline V and J ends were trimmed by 0 bases and 0 bases, with 15 bases remaining between them. The CDR3 totals 16 residues. The CDR3 sequence: CSARDRWRGSSYEQYF. CDR3 nucleotides: TGCAGTGCTAGAGATCGTTGGAGGGGTAGCTCCTACGAGCAGTACTTC.

The genes are TRBV2 and TRBJ2-3; no clear D. The germline V gene encodes CDR1 SNHLY and CDR2 FYNNEI. The CDR3 is 15 amino acids. Trimming pared 3 bases from V and 5 bases from J, leaving 15 bases between. The CDR3 DNA is TGTGCCAGCAGTGACGCCATGCCCGCCGAAGATACGCAGTATTTT. Translation gives CASSDAMPAEDTQYF.

This clonotype has at least ten counts. The J gene is TRBJ2-5, the V gene TRBV4-1; TRBD1 might be the D (7 bases). This CDR3 has 15 residues. The germline V gene has CDR1 MGHRA and CDR2 YSYEKL. V lost 6 bases to trimming and J lost 4 bases, with 18 bases between them. The CDR3 sequence: CASRRQGGTRETQYF. CDR3 nucleotide sequence: TGCGCCAGCAGACGTCAGGGGGGCACAAGAGAGACCCAGTACTTC.

The chain couples TRBV18 to TRBJ2-3, with a tentative D call TRBD1 (7 bases). The CDR3 is made up of 17 amino acids. Germline V gene sequence: CDR1 KGHSH, CDR2 LQKENI. V was clipped by 1 base and J by 3 bases, with 17 bases between them. CDR3 protein: CASSPLAGQIQTDTQYF. The CDR3 DNA reads as TGTGCCAGCTCACCACTTGCGGGACAGATCCAAACAGATACGCAGTATTTT.

This clonotype came up a few times. An end of the junction differs from the germline gene, which may be a read error. V and J are TRBV7-7 and TRBJ2-6; D not resolved. The CDR3 is made up of 16 amino acids. Per germline, CDR1 SSHAT and CDR2 FNYEAQ (reference sequence). CDR3 sequence reads: CASSPQIASGANVLTF. The CDR3 nucleotides are TGTGCTAGCAGCCCCCAGATCGCATCTGGGGCCAACGTCCTGACTTTC.

The chain couples TRBV20-1 to TRBJ2-1, with TRBD2 identical over 10 bases. From germline, CDR1 is DFQATT and CDR2 SNEGSKA (reference sequence). Trimming at V came to 6 bases and at J to 8 bases, leaving 16 bases not matched to a gene. The CDR3 is made up of 16 amino acids. In nucleotides, the CDR3 is TGCAGTGCACCGGCGCCGGGACTAGCGCGAAGTGATGAGCAGTTCTTC. Encoded protein: CSAPAPGLARSDEQFF.

The chain joins TRBV5-1 to TRBJ2-2; D is possibly TRBD2 (6 bases). This CDR3 spans 16 amino acids. The germline V gene encodes CDR1 SGHRS and CDR2 YFSETQ. Trimming stripped 6 bases from V and 0 bases from J, with 15 bases between. In DNA form, the CDR3 reads TGCGCCAGCAACCTGAATGGAGGGCCGAACACCGGGGAGCTGTTTTTT. This sequence encodes CASNLNGGPNTGELFF.

This clonotype came up many times. The chain joins TRBV24-1 to TRBJ2-3, with 9 bases identical to TRBD1. Trimming took 4 bases from V and 12 from J; bases not matched to a gene: 16. Germline values: CDR1 KGHDR, CDR2 SFDVKD. There are 16 residues in the CDR3. The DNA for the CDR3 is TGTGCCACCAGTGACACCCTCGTCACAGGGGGCGAATCCCAGTATTTT. Translation: CATSDTLVTGGESQYF.

The V gene is TRBV7-2, the J gene TRBJ2-3; D gene ambiguous. CDR1 is SGHTA and CDR2 is FQGNSA in the germline V gene. Trimming left V 1 base short and J 0 bases short, with 11 bases between. The CDR3 is 16 residues long. The DNA for the CDR3 is TGTGCCAGCAGCTTAGGCCCGGACGGTAGCACAGATACGCAGTATTTT. Its protein product is CASSLGPDGSTDTQYF.

In this sample, this clonotype turned up many times. The chain uses TRBV4-2 and TRBJ2-3, with 15 bases fitting TRBD2. This CDR3 region has 17 residues. V gave up 3 bases and J gave up 6 bases; unmatched junction bases: 7. Germline V gene sequence: CDR1 LGHNA, CDR2 YNFKEQ. CDR3 region: CASSHLSGTSGGDTQYF. DNA of the CDR3: TGTGCCAGCAGCCATCTCTCCGGGACTAGCGGGGGGGATACGCAGTATTTT.

The V and J genes are TRBV25-1 and TRBJ2-3, with D perhaps matching TRBD2 (5 bases). Germline V gene lookup returns CDR1 MGHDK and CDR2 SYGVNS. V gave up 8 bases and J gave up 6 bases, with 18 bases separating them. CDR3 length: 14 amino acids. The CDR3: CASGRIGGSDTQYF. The CDR3 nucleotides are TGTGCCAGCGGAAGGATCGGAGGTTCGGATACGCAGTATTTT.

This clonotype was detected only a few times. The chain employs TRBV18 and TRBJ2-3, with 14 bases lining up with TRBD2. The CDR3 consists of 19 residues. Germline trimming cut 2 bases from V and 0 bases from J; bases unmatched to any gene: 7. Looked up from germline, CDR1 is KGHSH and CDR2 is LQKENI. CDR3 in DNA: TGTGCCAGCTCACCAGGCGGGACTAGCGGGAGCACTAGCACAGATACGCAGTATTTT. Protein: CASSPGGTSGSTSTDTQYF.

This clonotype was counted between two and nine times. The J gene is TRBJ1-5, the V gene TRBV28; the D gene is possibly TRBD1 (6 bases). CDR3 length: 15 amino acids. Germline V gene data show CDR1 as MDHEN and CDR2 as SYDVKM. V was pared by 6 bases and J by 0 bases, with 12 bases between. The CDR3 DNA is TGTGCCAGCAGCACAGGGCGCCATAGCAATCAGCCCCAGCATTTT. This codes for CASSTGRHSNQPQHF. Full variable domain (remainder filled in from reference TRBV28 and TRBJ1-5): DVKVTQSSRYLVKRTGEKVFLECVQDMDHENMFWYRQDPGLGLRLIYFSYDVKMKEKGDIPEGYSVSREKKERFSLILESASTNQTSMYLCASSTGRHSNQPQHFGDGTRLSIL.

The sample holds a few counts of this clonotype. One junction end disagrees with the germline gene, perhaps due to a read error. The chain carries TRBV30 and TRBJ2-7; 7 bases are a match to TRBD2. This CDR3 is 15 amino acids long. Germline CDR1 and CDR2: GTSNPN and SVGIG (reference sequence). CDR3 nucleotide sequence: TGTGCCTGGAGCGTAAAAGCGGGACGGATCTACGAGCGGTACTTC. Residues: CAWSVKAGRIYERYF.

This clonotype was observed many times. The V and J genes are TRBV6-5 and TRBJ2-1; a possible D gene is TRBD2 (5 bases). This CDR3 has 15 residues. The V and J ends lost 0 bases and 6 bases respectively, with 12 bases between them. Per germline, CDR1 MNHEY and CDR2 SVGAGI. The CDR3 DNA sequence: TGTGCCAGCAGTTACTCTAGTGGGAGACCCAATGAGCAGTTCTTC. This gives the protein CASSYSSGRPNEQFF.

In this sample, this clonotype turned up a few times. The J gene is TRBJ2-7, the V gene TRBV11-2; tentatively, D is TRBD2 (6 bases). The CDR3 contains 15 residues. Germline V lookup: CDR1 SGHAT, CDR2 FQNNGV. V lost 5 bases to trimming and J lost 9 bases, with 23 bases between them. CDR3 sequence: CASSLGLTRTHGQYF. The CDR3 DNA is TGTGCCAGCAGCCTCGGACTAACCCGAACCCACGGGCAGTACTTC.

This clonotype was seen many times. V gene TRBV20-1 combines with J gene TRBJ2-7; possible D gene TRBD2, 7 bases. The germline gives CDR1 DFQATT, CDR2 SNEGSKA (reference sequence). With 7 bases removed from V and 4 bases from J, the gap between germline ends came to 17 bases. CDR3 length: 13 residues. The DNA of the CDR3 is TGCAGTGGAAGAGGGGGGGGGCCTTACGAGCAGTACTTC. This codes for CSGRGGGPYEQYF.

The chain employs TRBV30 and TRBJ1-5, with 7 bases matching TRBD1. Trimming took 5 bases from V and 7 from J; bases not matched to a gene: 8. Germline V lookup: CDR1 GTSNPN, CDR2 SVGIG (reference sequence). CDR3 length equals 13 residues. The CDR3 spells CAWGRDREQPQHF. In DNA form, the CDR3 reads TGTGCCTGGGGCCGGGACAGAGAACAGCCCCAGCATTTT.

This clonotype was found many times. V and J are TRBV12-3 or TRBV12-4 and TRBJ2-7; D gene unclear. The CDR3 runs 13 residues. V gave up 1 base and J gave up 4 bases, with 8 bases separating them. CDR3 in amino acids: CASSLDPRYEQYF. In DNA, the CDR3 is TGTGCCAGCAGTTTAGATCCCCGGTACGAGCAGTACTTC.